This T cell receptor (beta chain) was sequenced during a study of T-cell reconstitution after alpha-beta-depleted transplantation in children. The CDR3 totals 18 residues. V was clipped by 3 bases and J by 8 bases; unmatched bases: 22. Germline CDR1 SQVTM, CDR2 ANQGSEA. Researchers prepared the TCRbeta library using unique molecular identifiers, the study reports. TCRdb itself ran the PCR reads through MiXCR, one entry per CDR3 protein. The table lists nearly 350,000 distinct CDR3 sequences, around 15% of them singletons. The sequence derives from a male patient aged 2-15 years who had a stem cell transplant for acute lymphoblastic leukemia, so the T cells may come from the graft donor. V gene TRBV29-1 combines with J gene TRBJ2-1; 7 bases are shared with TRBD2. Source: PBMCs, mostly from graft donor cells, taken 360 days after TCRalphabeta/CD19-depleted stem cell transplant. CDR3 in DNA: TGCAGCGTTGATGAGTTTGGGCAGAATGCGGGAGCAGGGTATGAGCAGTTCTTC. Its translation is CSVDEFGQNAGAGYEQFF.